This T cell receptor beta chain was identified during a study of T cells after posttransplantation cyclophosphamide (dated by TCRdb to about 2016). Broadly, across the study: T cell repertoire reconstitution was tracked by TRB sequencing after myeloablative bone marrow transplantation in which posttransplantation cyclophosphamide was used as GVHD prophylaxis. Samples from about 33 PTCy-treated patients and fewer than 20 related bone marrow donors of those patients were subjected to antigen receptor sequencing. Blood from every one of the approximately 33 PTCy patients who had 1-year posttransplant specimens underwent TRB sequencing. In 3 patients, TRB sequencing was also performed on up to roughly 3 more blood samples taken 2 to 5.2 years after transplant, and in 4 patients, pretransplant blood was also TRB-sequenced. TRA and TRB clonality were tightly correlated in 9 samples, so subsequent TCR analyses focused on TRB only. Public TRB sequences were compared against a database of over 3,000 sequences linked to responses to pathogens, tumor antigens, self-antigens and alloantigens. What the study reported, not specific to this receptor: Across the roughly 40 patients, TRB clonality was highly associated with recipient CMV seropositivity and CMV reactivation, and diversity with PTCy was similar to that in the CNI/methotrexate controls. The TRB repertoires of T cells infiltrating skin or GI tract showed only limited overlap with the TRB repertoires of T cells in blood. Donor-recipient similarity was low at 1-2 months but increased during the first year, and donor CD8+ memory clones often dominated later blood repertoires.

Genomic DNA was used for TRB sequencing, which was performed with the immunoSEQ assay at survey resolution or with the hsTCRB kit. The paper's processing steps were these. Initial read processing used immunoSEQ software, and repertoire analyses used the LymphoSeq R package. Clonality was computed as 1 minus normalized Shannon entropy, and a Gini coefficient was also calculated for each TRB dataset. Phenotypes of unsorted samples were inferred by mapping TRB sequences from sorted subsets of the recipient or donor onto unsorted samples of the same recipient. TCRdb obtained this table from immuneACCESS and retained in-frame rearrangements with V and J assigned. These tables miss some clones; where compared with another copy, unresolved V genes account for less than half of the shortfall, and the remainder is unexplained. Clone size and the V and J calls come from that table; the DNA yielded D and trimming. The sample table shows approximately 30,000 clones, and 75% to 95% are seen once. Of the sample, just under 0.25% is held by the ten largest clones.

The V and J ends are trimmed by 2 bases and 4 bases, leaving 20 bases between them. The CDR3 holds 17 amino acids from the cysteine to the phenylalanine. The entry retains the CDR3 DNA only, 51 bases that are in frame from base 1. Reading the germline V gene gives CDR1 LGHNA and CDR2 YSLEER. Details on this clone: Its cognate antigen has yet to be identified. No per-base quality is available; no much larger clone lies one base away.

Naive T cells were defined as viable CD3+CD4+ or CD3+CD8+ cells that were CCR7+CD45RA+CD45RO-CD95-CD27+CD28+. Related bone marrow donors provided peripheral blood samples on the day of marrow donation. Peripheral blood and bone marrow mononuclear cells were isolated by Ficoll-Hypaque density centrifugation and were cryopreserved. FACS on a FACSAria II was used to sort CD4+ and CD8+ T cells, including the naive and memory subsets. The clonotype was recovered from a woman aged 55-75 years in good health, CMV-negative, and a related stem cell transplant donor. Sequencing used naive CD4+ T cells sorted from PBMCs. This sequence uses TRBV4-3 and TRBJ1-2, and the D gene may be TRBD1, 6 bases matching. The CDR3 region: CASSQPGGRNMVYGYTF. Read as DNA, the sequence is TGCGCCAGCAGCCAACCGGGGGGGCGTAATATGGTCTATGGCTACACCTTC.